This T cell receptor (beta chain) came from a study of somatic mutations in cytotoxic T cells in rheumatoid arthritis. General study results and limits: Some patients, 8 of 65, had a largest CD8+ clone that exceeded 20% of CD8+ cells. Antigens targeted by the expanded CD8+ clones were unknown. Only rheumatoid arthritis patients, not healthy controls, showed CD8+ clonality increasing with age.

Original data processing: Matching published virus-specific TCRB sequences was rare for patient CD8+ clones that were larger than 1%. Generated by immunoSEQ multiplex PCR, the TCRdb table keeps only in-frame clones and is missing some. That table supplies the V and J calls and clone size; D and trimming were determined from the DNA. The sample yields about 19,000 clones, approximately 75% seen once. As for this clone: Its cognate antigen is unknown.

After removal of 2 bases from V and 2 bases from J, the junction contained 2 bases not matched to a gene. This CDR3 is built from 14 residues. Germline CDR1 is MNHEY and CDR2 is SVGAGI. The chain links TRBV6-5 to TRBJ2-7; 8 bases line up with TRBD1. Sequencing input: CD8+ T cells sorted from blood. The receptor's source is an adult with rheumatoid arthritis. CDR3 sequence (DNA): TGTGCCAGCAGTTACGGACAGGGCCCCTACGAGCAGTACTTC. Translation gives CASSYGQGPYEQYF.